These 25 T cell receptor beta chains were all obtained from the same sample, sequenced in a study of naive CD8 T cells in extremely preterm neonates. Regarding the study as a whole: Preterm CDR3s were shorter than older groups', with fewer N additions and less trimming.

Assay used: immunoSEQ multiplex PCR; TCRdb lists only in-frame clones, some missing. Of around 25,000 clones in the sample, about 87% are singletons; the top ten hold 0.7% to 1%. Preterm samples came from extremely preterm deliveries at 23-27 weeks. Their target antigens are unknown. The sequenced material came from naive CD8+ T cells from cord blood. Receptor source: a boy who was born preterm.

This clone was observed a handful of times. This chain connects TRBV19 to TRBJ1-2; TRBD1 agrees at 7 bases. This CDR3 spans 13 amino acids. Germline V gives CDR1 LNHDA, CDR2 SQIVND (reference sequence). J lost 4 bases, V lost 1 base, and 0 bases had no gene match. The CDR3 region is CASSIGQGYGYTF. The CDR3 nucleotides are TGTGCCAGTAGTATAGGACAGGGCTATGGCTACACCTTC.

The V call is TRBV6-6, the J call TRBJ2-6, with D unresolved. There are 15 residues in the CDR3. V lost 0 bases and J lost 2, with 5 bases in between. The V gene's germline CDR1 is MNHNY and CDR2 SVGAGI (reference sequence). CDR3 in DNA: TGTGCCAGCAGTTACTCGGGCGCTGGGGCCAACGTCCTGACTTTC. It translates to CASSYSGAGANVLTF.

This chain uses TRBV7-9 with TRBJ1-2; 8 bases align to TRBD1. CDR1 and CDR2 from the germline V gene are SEHNR and FQNEAQ (reference sequence). The ends lost 1 base at V and 8 bases at J; junction bases unmatched: 0. The CDR3 is 12 amino acids. CDR3 amino acids: CASSLGTGGYTF. The CDR3 DNA sequence: TGTGCCAGCAGCTTAGGGACAGGGGGCTACACCTTC.

V is TRBV6-5 and J is TRBJ2-2; 7 positions agree with TRBD1. The CDR3 covers 15 residues. With V trimmed by 2 bases and J by 6 bases, 6 bases remained unmatched. CDR1 and CDR2 from the germline V gene are MNHEY and SVGAGI. The CDR3 DNA reads as TGTGCCAGCAGTTACACCCCAGGGGGTGCCGGGGAGCTGTTTTTT. It is translated as CASSYTPGGAGELFF.

The chain combines TRBV4-3 with TRBJ1-5; possibly TRBD1 for D (5 bases). The V end lost 1 base, the J end lost 7 bases, and 8 bases lay between the germline ends. This CDR3 region has 13 residues. Germline values: CDR1 LGHNA, CDR2 YSLEER. The CDR3 is CASSQGWGQPQHF. The CDR3 DNA sequence: TGCGCCAGCAGCCAAGGGTGGGGGCAGCCCCAGCATTTT.

V gene TRBV14 combines with J gene TRBJ2-1; no definite D call. CDR1 is SGHDN and CDR2 is FVKESK in the germline V gene. V lost 1 base and J lost 9, with 4 bases in between. The CDR3 runs to 11 residues. The CDR3 sequence is CASSQVGEQFF. The CDR3 region has the DNA TGTGCCAGCAGCCAAGTTGGTGAGCAGTTCTTC.

The chain recombines TRBV12-5 with TRBJ1-1; D is unclear. The CDR3 is 12 amino acids. Trimming removed 3 bases at V and 0 bases at J, with 2 bases between. Germline V CDR1 and CDR2: LGHNT, FRNRAP. The DNA of the CDR3 is TGTGCTAGTGGTTTTATGAACACTGAAGCTTTCTTT. Its protein product is CASGFMNTEAFF.

The rearrangement joins TRBV30 to TRBJ1-1, with 7 bases identical to TRBD1. The CDR3 spans 13 residues. Germline loops: CDR1 GTSNPN, CDR2 SVGIG (reference sequence). Losses at the gene ends were 2 bases for V and 4 bases for J; bases not matched to a gene: 4. CDR3 loop: CAWSQGGGTEAFF. The CDR3 DNA reads as TGTGCCTGGAGTCAAGGGGGCGGCACTGAAGCTTTCTTT.

This sequence joins TRBV20-1 and TRBJ1-6; D remains ambiguous. In germline, CDR1 is DFQATT, CDR2 SNEGSKA (reference sequence). V was shortened by 0 bases and J by 9 bases, with 0 bases between the two germline ends. The CDR3 is made up of 10 amino acids. CDR3 bases: TGCAGTGCTAGAGATTCACCCCTCCACTTT. The encoded protein is CSARDSPLHF.

This clone was detected only a few times. The chain joins TRBV2 to TRBJ2-7; D is undetermined. V gave up 3 bases and J gave up 4 bases, with 7 bases separating them. The CDR3 consists of 12 residues. CDR1 SNHLY and CDR2 FYNNEI come from the germline V gene. The CDR3, as DNA: TGTGCCAGCAGTGAGAAGTTTTACGAGCAGTACTTC. Protein product: CASSEKFYEQYF.

The chain carries TRBV11-2 and TRBJ2-3, with TRBD2 as a possible D gene (5 bases). Germline V CDR1 and CDR2: SGHAT, FQNNGV. Trimming removed 1 base at V and 0 bases at J, with 8 bases between. The CDR3 covers 15 residues. The CDR3 loop reads CASSLGLTSTDTQYF. CDR3 DNA: TGTGCCAGCAGCTTAGGACTAACTAGCACAGATACGCAGTATTTT.

This chain connects TRBV9 to TRBJ2-7; 8 nucleotides line up with TRBD2. The CDR3 contains 13 residues. Germline V CDR1 and CDR2: SGDLS, YYNGEE. V was clipped by 4 bases and J by 2 bases; unmatched bases: 2. CDR3 nucleotide sequence: TGTGCCAGCAGCTCGGGACTAGCCTACGAGCAGTACTTC. Residues: CASSSGLAYEQYF.

V is TRBV19 and J is TRBJ1-5, with 8 nucleotides matching TRBD1. The CDR3 consists of 15 residues. The trim removed 5 bases at V and 1 base at J, leaving 4 bases unmatched. Germline V gene lookup returns CDR1 LNHDA and CDR2 SQIVND (reference sequence). The CDR3 spells CASSSWDRSNQPQHF. CDR3 DNA sequence: TGTGCCAGTAGTTCCTGGGACAGGAGCAATCAGCCCCAGCATTTT.

The CDR3 region has the DNA TGCGCCAGCAGCCAAGTCCAGGGAGATGGCTACACCTTC. The encoded protein is CASSQVQGDGYTF. The V and J genes are TRBV4-3 and TRBJ1-2, with D perhaps matching TRBD1 (5 bases). The CDR3 has 13 residues. Trimming shortened V by 1 base and J by 6 bases, and 9 bases separated the two germline ends. The V gene's germline CDR1 is LGHNA and CDR2 YSLEER.

This chain connects TRBV20-1 to TRBJ1-5; D is undetermined. Germline lookup yields CDR1 DFQATT and CDR2 SNEGSKA (reference sequence). Deletions cut 5 bases from V and 4 bases from J, with 6 bases between. The CDR3 contains 11 residues. CDR3 in amino acids: CSALQNQPQHF. DNA for the CDR3: TGCAGTGCTCTACAGAATCAGCCCCAGCATTTT.

J is TRBJ1-6 and V is TRBV9; D is unresolved. CDR1 is SGDLS and CDR2 is YYNGEE in the germline V gene. The ends were cut back, 0 bases at V and 9 bases at J, with 4 bases in the middle. The CDR3 covers 12 residues. The CDR3: CASSVDSSPLHF. DNA of the CDR3: TGTGCCAGCAGCGTAGACAGTTCACCCCTCCACTTT.

This clone has just one count. V usage is TRBV5-1 and J usage is TRBJ2-2; the D gene is possibly TRBD2 (5 bases). Trimming removed 0 bases from V and 0 bases from J, with 6 bases in between. Germline V gene lookup returns CDR1 SGHRS and CDR2 YFSETQ. The CDR3 loop spans 15 amino acids. CDR3 sequence reads: CASSLGLSNTGELFF. The CDR3 nucleotides read TGCGCCAGCAGCTTGGGACTATCGAACACCGGGGAGCTGTTTTTT.

This clone turned up a few times. The CDR3 DNA follows: TGTGCCAGCAGCGTAGCTAATTCACCCCTCCACTTT. Translating it yields CASSVANSPLHF. This rearrangement joins TRBV9 to TRBJ1-6; D call uncertain. Germline V gene lookup returns CDR1 SGDLS and CDR2 YYNGEE. The CDR3 is 12 residues long. V lost 0 bases and J 6 bases, leaving 1 base between the germline ends.

This clone was picked up a small number of times. This chain links TRBV30 with TRBJ1-5; D remains ambiguous. With 2 bases removed from V and 6 bases from J, the gap between germline ends came to 5 bases. CDR3 length: 11 residues. From germline, CDR1 is GTSNPN and CDR2 SVGIG (reference sequence). The CDR3 loop is CAWSPGQPQHF. The CDR3 region has the DNA TGTGCCTGGAGTCCGGGTCAGCCCCAGCATTTT. Full variable domain (remainder filled in from reference TRBV30 and TRBJ1-5): SQTIHQWPATLVQPVGSPLSLECTVEGTSNPNLYWYRQAAGRGLQLLFYSVGIGQISSEVPQNLSASRPQDRQFILSSKKLLLSDSGFYLCAWSPGQPQHFGDGTRLSIL.

This chain joins TRBV19 and TRBJ2-7; weak D call: TRBD1 (6 bases). Germline assignment: CDR1 LNHDA and CDR2 SQIVND (reference sequence). The CDR3 consists of 13 residues. V was cut by 1 base and J by 2 bases, with 6 bases left in between. The CDR3 spells CASSIGQAYEQYF. The CDR3 DNA sequence: TGTGCCAGTAGTATAGGACAGGCCTACGAGCAGTACTTC.

This chain links TRBV19 with TRBJ2-5; D perhaps matches TRBD2 (6 bases). The J call may be faulty, since TRBJ2-7 better matches the DNA end. CDR3 length: 12 residues. The germline CDR1 and CDR2 sequences are LNHDA and SQIVND (reference sequence). This CDR3 is CASSMGGYEQYF. CDR3 DNA sequence: TGTGCCAGTAGTATGGGGGGCTACGAGCAGTACTTC.

Details on this clone: Other DNA sequences of this sample code for an identical CDR3. The chain has TRBV7-9 and TRBJ2-1; D uncertain. CDR1 is SEHNR and CDR2 is FQNEAQ in the germline V gene (reference sequence). Deletions cut 1 base from V and 7 bases from J, with 5 bases between. The CDR3 has 12 amino acids. CDR3 in DNA: TGTGCCAGCAGCTTAGGGTTTAATGAGCAGTTCTTC. Translation gives CASSLGFNEQFF. Based on the CDR3 plus reference TRBV7-9 and TRBJ2-1, the full variable domain is DTGVSQNPRHKITKRGQNVTFRCDPISEHNRLYWYRQTLGQGPEFLTYFQNEAQLEKSRLLSDRFSAERPKGSFSTLEIQRTEQGDSAMYLCASSLGFNEQFFGPGTRLTVL.

This clone has a single count. The chain recombines TRBV5-1 with TRBJ2-7; D remains unclear. Germline V CDR1 and CDR2: SGHRS, YFSETQ. The CDR3 length is 12 residues. V lost 4 bases, J lost 4 bases, and 9 bases lay in between. The CDR3 DNA is TGCGCCAGCAGCCATCGGTGGTACGAGCAGTACTTC. Protein: CASSHRWYEQYF.

V and J are TRBV4-3 and TRBJ2-7; perhaps TRBD2 as D (6 bases). Germline CDR1 is LGHNA and CDR2 is YSLEER. Trimming cost V 0 bases and J 0 bases, with 6 bases left between them. There are 14 residues in the CDR3. The CDR3 DNA follows: TGCGCCAGCAGCCAAGATAGCGGCTCCTACGAGCAGTACTTC. This encodes CASSQDSGSYEQYF.

V usage is TRBV2 and J usage is TRBJ2-7; 7 nucleotides match TRBD2. After removal of 2 bases from V and 4 bases from J, the junction contained 2 bases not matched to a gene. The CDR3 extends over 13 amino acids. Per germline, CDR1 SNHLY and CDR2 FYNNEI. The CDR3 DNA sequence: TGTGCCAGCAGTGAACGCGGGGGTTACGAGCAGTACTTC. It encodes CASSERGGYEQYF.